This T cell receptor beta chain appears in the sequencing data of a study of blood T cell repertoires in COVID-19. Across the whole study: PBMCs, B-cell-depleted T cells, or T cells were the source of the cDNA or gDNA that made up the material.

This CDR3 is built from 14 residues. Trimming pared 3 bases from V and 6 bases from J, leaving 15 bases between. The germline V gene has CDR1 MNHEY and CDR2 SVGAGI. The method was immunoSEQ multiplex PCR; TCRdb's version includes in-frame clones alone and lacks a portion of them. The table lists about 180,000 clones, 80% to 90% of them singletons. The specimen was peripheral blood. The receptor was isolated from a human donor with active or convalescent COVID-19. The donor label of this sample is uncertain. This rearrangement joins TRBV6-5 to TRBJ2-7; weak D call: TRBD1 (5 bases). CDR3 nucleotides: TGTGCCAGCAGTTATCAGGGTTGGCAGGGCGAGCAGTACTTC. Translated, it gives CASSYQGWQGEQYF.